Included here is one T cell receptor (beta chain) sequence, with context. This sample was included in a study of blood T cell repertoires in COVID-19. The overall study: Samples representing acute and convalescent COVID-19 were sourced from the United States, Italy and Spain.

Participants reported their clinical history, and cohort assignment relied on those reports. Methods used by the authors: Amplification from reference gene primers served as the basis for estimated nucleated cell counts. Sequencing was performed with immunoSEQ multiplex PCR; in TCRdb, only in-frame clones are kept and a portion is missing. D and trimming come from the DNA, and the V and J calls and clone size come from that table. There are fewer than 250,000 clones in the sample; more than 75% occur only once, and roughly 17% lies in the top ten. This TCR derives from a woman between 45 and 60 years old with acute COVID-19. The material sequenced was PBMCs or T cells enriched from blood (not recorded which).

The CDR3 loop reads CASSQSRGASNQPQHF. Here the CDR3 DNA reads TGCGCCAGCAGCCAAAGTCGGGGGGCTAGCAATCAGCCCCAGCATTTT. This sequence joins TRBV4-1 and TRBJ1-5, with TRBD1 as a possible D gene (6 bases). The V end was cut by 2 bases, the J end by 0 bases, with 11 bases between. The CDR3 is 16 residues long. The germline gives CDR1 MGHRA, CDR2 YSYEKL.